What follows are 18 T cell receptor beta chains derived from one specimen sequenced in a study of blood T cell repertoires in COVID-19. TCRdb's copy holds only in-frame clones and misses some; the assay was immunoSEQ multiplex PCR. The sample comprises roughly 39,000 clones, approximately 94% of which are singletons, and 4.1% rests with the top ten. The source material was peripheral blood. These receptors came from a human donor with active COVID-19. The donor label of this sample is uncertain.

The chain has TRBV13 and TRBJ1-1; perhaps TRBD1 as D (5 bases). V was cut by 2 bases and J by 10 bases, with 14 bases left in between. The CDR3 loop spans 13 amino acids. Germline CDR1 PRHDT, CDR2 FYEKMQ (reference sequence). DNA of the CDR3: TGTGCCAGCAGCTTATCAGGATTGGGGGGAGCTTTCTTT. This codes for CASSLSGLGGAFF.

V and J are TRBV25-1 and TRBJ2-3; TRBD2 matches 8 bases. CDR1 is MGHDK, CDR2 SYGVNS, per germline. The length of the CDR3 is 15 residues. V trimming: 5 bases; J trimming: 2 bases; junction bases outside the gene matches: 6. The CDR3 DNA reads TGTGCCAGCAGTAGGGCGGGGGGCTTCACAGATACGCAGTATTTT. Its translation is CASSRAGGFTDTQYF. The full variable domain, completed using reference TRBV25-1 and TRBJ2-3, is EADIYQTPRYLVIGTGKKITLECSQTMGHDKMYWYQQDPGMELHLIHYSYGVNSTEKGDLSSESTVSRIRTEHFPLTLESARPSHTSQYLCASSRAGGFTDTQYFGPGTRLTVL.

The CDR3 is CASSSQDRGLNNEQFF. The CDR3 DNA sequence: TGTGCCAGTAGTTCTCAGGACAGGGGGCTTAACAATGAGCAGTTCTTC. This chain uses TRBV19 with TRBJ2-1; 11 nucleotides align to TRBD1. CDR1 LNHDA and CDR2 SQIVND come from the germline V gene (reference sequence). Trimming removed 5 bases from V and 5 bases from J; junction bases left unmatched: 8. The CDR3 length is 16 residues. Filled out from reference TRBV19 and TRBJ2-1, the complete variable domain reads DGGITQSPKYLFRKEGQNVTLSCEQNLNHDAMYWYRQDPGQGLRLIYYSQIVNDFQKGDIAEGYSVSREKKESFPLTVTSAQKNPTAFYLCASSSQDRGLNNEQFFGPGTRLTVL.

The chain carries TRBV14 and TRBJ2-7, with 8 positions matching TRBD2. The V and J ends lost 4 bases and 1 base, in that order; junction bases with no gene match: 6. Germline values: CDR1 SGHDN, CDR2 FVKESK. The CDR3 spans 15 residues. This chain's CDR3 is CASSPPASGSYEQYF. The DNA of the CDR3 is TGTGCCAGCAGCCCCCCGGCTAGCGGGTCCTACGAGCAGTACTTC.

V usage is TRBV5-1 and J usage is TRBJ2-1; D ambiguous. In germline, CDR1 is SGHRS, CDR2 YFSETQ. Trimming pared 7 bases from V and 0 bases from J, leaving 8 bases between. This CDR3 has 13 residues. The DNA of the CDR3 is TGCGCCAGCGGTACAAGCTCCTACAATGAGCAGTTCTTC. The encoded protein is CASGTSSYNEQFF.

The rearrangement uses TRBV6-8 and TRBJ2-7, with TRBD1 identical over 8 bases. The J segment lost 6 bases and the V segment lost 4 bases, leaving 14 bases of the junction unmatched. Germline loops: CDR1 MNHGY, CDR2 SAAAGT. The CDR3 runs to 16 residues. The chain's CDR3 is CASSSGRDRISLEQYF. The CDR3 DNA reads TGTGCCAGCAGTTCCGGAAGGGACAGGATTTCCCTCGAGCAGTACTTC.

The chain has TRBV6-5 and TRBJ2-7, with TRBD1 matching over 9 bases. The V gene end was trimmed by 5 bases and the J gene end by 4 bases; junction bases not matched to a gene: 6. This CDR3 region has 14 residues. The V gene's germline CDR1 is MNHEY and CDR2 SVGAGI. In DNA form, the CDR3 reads TGTGCCAGCAGTCCCGACAGGGGGTTATACGAGCAGTACTTC. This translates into CASSPDRGLYEQYF.

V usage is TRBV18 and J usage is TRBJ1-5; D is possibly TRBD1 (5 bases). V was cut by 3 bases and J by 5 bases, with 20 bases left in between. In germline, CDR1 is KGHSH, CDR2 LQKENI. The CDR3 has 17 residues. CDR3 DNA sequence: TGTGCCAGCTCACCCCGGCTGGGCACCGGGGGTGATCAGCCCCAGCATTTT. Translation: CASSPRLGTGGDQPQHF.

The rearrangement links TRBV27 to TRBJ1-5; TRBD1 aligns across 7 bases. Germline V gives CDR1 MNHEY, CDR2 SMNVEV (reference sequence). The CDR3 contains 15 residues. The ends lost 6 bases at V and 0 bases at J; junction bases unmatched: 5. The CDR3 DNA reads TGTGCCAGCAGACAACAGGGGTATAGCAATCAGCCCCAGCATTTT. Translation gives CASRQQGYSNQPQHF.

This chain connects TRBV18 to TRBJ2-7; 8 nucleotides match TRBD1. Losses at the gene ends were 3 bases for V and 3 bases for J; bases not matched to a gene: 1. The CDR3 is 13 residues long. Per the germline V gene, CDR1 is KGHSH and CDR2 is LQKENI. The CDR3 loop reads CASSPTGGYEQYF. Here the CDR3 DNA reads TGTGCCAGCTCACCTACAGGGGGCTACGAGCAGTACTTC.

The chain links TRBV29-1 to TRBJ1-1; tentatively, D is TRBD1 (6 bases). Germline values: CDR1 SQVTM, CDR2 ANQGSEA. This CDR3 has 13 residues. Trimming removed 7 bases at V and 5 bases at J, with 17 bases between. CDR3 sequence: CSGDQGRGTEAFF. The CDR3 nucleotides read TGCAGCGGGGACCAGGGGAGAGGGACTGAAGCTTTCTTT.

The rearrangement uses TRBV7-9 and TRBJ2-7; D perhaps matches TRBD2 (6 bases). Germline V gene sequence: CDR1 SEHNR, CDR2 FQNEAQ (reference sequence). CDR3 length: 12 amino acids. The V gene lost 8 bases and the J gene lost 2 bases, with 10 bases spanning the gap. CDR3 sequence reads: CASGTAPYEQYF. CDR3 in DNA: TGTGCCAGCGGGACTGCCCCCTACGAGCAGTACTTC.

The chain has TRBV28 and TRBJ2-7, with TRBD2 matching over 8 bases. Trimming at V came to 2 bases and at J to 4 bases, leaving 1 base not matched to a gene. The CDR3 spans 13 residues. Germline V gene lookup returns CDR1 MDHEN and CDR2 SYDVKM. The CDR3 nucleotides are TGTGCCAGCAGTTTAGGGACTAGGTACGAGCAGTACTTC. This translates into CASSLGTRYEQYF.

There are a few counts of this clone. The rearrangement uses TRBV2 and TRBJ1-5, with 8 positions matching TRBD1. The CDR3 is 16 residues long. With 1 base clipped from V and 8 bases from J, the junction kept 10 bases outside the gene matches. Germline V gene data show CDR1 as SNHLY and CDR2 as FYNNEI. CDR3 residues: CASSEEGGQGVEPQHF. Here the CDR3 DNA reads TGTGCCAGCAGTGAAGAGGGAGGACAGGGAGTTGAGCCCCAGCATTTT.

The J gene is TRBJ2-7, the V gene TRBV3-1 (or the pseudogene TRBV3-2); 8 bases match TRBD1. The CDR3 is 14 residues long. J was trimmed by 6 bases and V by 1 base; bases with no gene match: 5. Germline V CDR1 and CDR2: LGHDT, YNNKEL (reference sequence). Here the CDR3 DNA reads TGTGCCAGCAGCCAAGTACAGGGGGAGAGCGAGCAGTACTTC. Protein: CASSQVQGESEQYF.

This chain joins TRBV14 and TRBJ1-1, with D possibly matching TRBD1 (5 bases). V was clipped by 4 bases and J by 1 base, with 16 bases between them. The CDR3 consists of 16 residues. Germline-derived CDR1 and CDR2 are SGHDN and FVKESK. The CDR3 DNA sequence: TGTGCCAGCAGCCTACCGACAGCTTACTCGAACACTGAAGCTTTCTTT. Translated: CASSLPTAYSNTEAFF.

This chain's CDR3 is CASSSGQGNEQFF. CDR3 sequence (DNA): TGTGCCAGCAGTTCCGGACAGGGGAATGAGCAGTTCTTC. V and J are TRBV28 and TRBJ2-1, with 9 bases fitting TRBD1. V shed 4 bases and J 7 bases; nucleotides not matched to a gene: 2. From germline, CDR1 is MDHEN and CDR2 SYDVKM. The CDR3 spans 13 residues.

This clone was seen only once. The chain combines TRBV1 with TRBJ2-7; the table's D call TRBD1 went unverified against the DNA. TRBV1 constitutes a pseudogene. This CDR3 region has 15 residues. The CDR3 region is CTSSQGGTGGNEQYF. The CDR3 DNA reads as TGCACCAGCAGCCAAGGCGGGACAGGGGGAAACGAGCAGTACTTC.